These 14 T cell receptor beta chains were all obtained from the same sample, sequenced in a study of cytomegalovirus exposure and HLA in healthy donors. Primers: 60 Vbeta forward and 13 Jbeta reverse. The data were produced by immunoSEQ multiplex PCR, yet TCRdb's version contains in-frame clones alone and is incomplete. The profile shows 160,000 or so clones, roughly four fifths of them singletons. The specimen sequenced was PBMCs. The source is a man in his sixties in good health and CMV-seronegative.

The rearrangement links TRBV11-2 to TRBJ2-7; a possible D gene is TRBD1 (5 bases). Trimming cost V 5 bases and J 4 bases, with 15 bases left between them. Germline CDR1 is SGHAT and CDR2 is FQNNGV. This CDR3 is built from 14 residues. CDR3 nucleotides: TGTGCCAGCAGCGCCCACAGGACCGATTACGAGCAGTACTTC. Its translation: CASSAHRTDYEQYF.

The J gene is TRBJ2-2, the V gene TRBV13; 10 nucleotides line up with TRBD2. This CDR3 contains 19 residues. Germline V CDR1 and CDR2: PRHDT, FYEKMQ (reference sequence). V was clipped by 5 bases and J by 0 bases; unmatched bases: 12. The CDR3 protein is CASSTLAGVVRTNTGELFF. The CDR3 DNA is TGTGCCAGCAGCACGCTAGCGGGAGTCGTCCGCACGAACACCGGGGAGCTGTTTTTT. The entire variable domain, with the rest obtained from reference TRBV13 and TRBJ2-2, is as follows: AAGVIQSPRHLIKEKRETATLKCYPIPRHDTVYWYQQGPGQDPQFLISFYEKMQSDKGSIPDRFSAQQFSDYHSELNMSSLELGDSALYFCASSTLAGVVRTNTGELFFGEGSRLTVL.

The rearrangement joins TRBV2 to TRBJ2-1; TRBD2 matches 8 bases. CDR1 SNHLY and CDR2 FYNNEI come from the germline V gene. V shed 4 bases and J 3 bases; nucleotides not matched to a gene: 5. The CDR3 has 15 amino acids. CDR3 amino acids: CASSVGTRGYNEQFF. The CDR3 nucleotides are TGTGCCAGCAGTGTTGGGACTAGGGGCTACAATGAGCAGTTCTTC.

The chain couples TRBV6-1 to TRBJ1-5; 10 nucleotides line up with TRBD1. Germline lookup yields CDR1 MNHNS and CDR2 SASEGT. The CDR3 consists of 14 residues. The V gene end was trimmed by 3 bases and the J gene end by 4 bases; junction bases not matched to a gene: 0. The CDR3 reads CASSEGQGNQPQHF. The CDR3 bases are TGTGCCAGCAGTGAGGGACAGGGGAATCAGCCCCAGCATTTT.

The CDR3, as DNA: TGTGCCAGCAACGGAGTTGGAAACACCATATATTTT. It is translated as CASNGVGNTIYF. The J gene is TRBJ1-3, the V gene TRBV28; D gene uncertain. This CDR3 has 12 residues. V lost 7 bases to trimming and J lost 3 bases, with 7 bases between them. Germline V gene lookup returns CDR1 MDHEN and CDR2 SYDVKM.

This chain links TRBV2 with TRBJ1-2; TRBD1 might be the D (5 bases). The CDR3 is 14 residues long. CDR1 is SNHLY, CDR2 FYNNEI, per germline. V lost 7 bases and J 5 bases, leaving 17 bases between the germline ends. In nucleotides, the CDR3 is TGTGCCAGCATCCCCAGGGAAAGAAGGTATGGCTACACCTTC. Translating gives CASIPRERRYGYTF.

The chain uses TRBV18 and TRBJ2-1; the D gene is possibly TRBD1 (5 bases). Germline-derived CDR1 and CDR2 are KGHSH and LQKENI. V was clipped by 4 bases and J by 7 bases, with 11 bases between them. CDR3 size: 13 residues. The DNA for the CDR3 is TGTGCCAGCTCACAGGGGCCGGAGAATGAGCAGTTCTTC. The encoded protein is CASSQGPENEQFF.

The chain combines TRBV7-8 with TRBJ2-7; 8 bases match TRBD1. The V gene end was trimmed by 4 bases and the J gene end by 5 bases; junction bases not matched to a gene: 13. The CDR3 runs to 16 residues. CDR1 and CDR2 from the germline V gene are SGHVS and FQNEAQ. The CDR3 protein is CASSSIRQGTRNEQYF. The CDR3 coding sequence is TGTGCCAGCAGCTCAATCCGACAGGGGACGCGTAACGAGCAGTACTTC.

The chain combines TRBV10-1 with TRBJ2-6; 7 bases are shared with TRBD1. Germline assignment: CDR1 WNHNN and CDR2 SYGVQD (reference sequence). With 7 bases clipped from V and 2 bases from J, the junction kept 14 bases outside the gene matches. This CDR3 is built from 18 residues. The CDR3 sequence is CASMGYRGATAGANVLTF. In nucleotides, the CDR3 is TGCGCCAGCATGGGCTACAGGGGCGCTACGGCTGGGGCCAACGTCCTGACTTTC.

This chain links TRBV21-1 with TRBJ2-3; TRBD2 was called by the table and not checked on the DNA. TRBV21-1 is noted as a pseudogene. The CDR3 is 21 residues long. In nucleotides, the CDR3 is TGTGCCGGGTTTTTGTTTTCCAGTCTTCCCGGGACCCCGGGCGGGGCAGATACGCAGTATTTT. Its protein is CAGFLFSSLPGTPGGADTQYF.

This clone was recorded once. This rearrangement joins TRBV19 to TRBJ1-5; D call uncertain. V was pared by 1 base and J by 7 bases, with 8 bases between. CDR1 is LNHDA, CDR2 SQIVND, per germline (reference sequence). The CDR3 has 13 residues. In DNA form, the CDR3 reads TGTGCCAGTAGTATAGGACAAGGCCAGCCCCAGCATTTT. Amino acid sequence: CASSIGQGQPQHF.

V usage is TRBV5-1 and J usage is TRBJ2-1; TRBD1 agrees at 10 bases. This CDR3 is built from 14 residues. In germline, CDR1 is SGHRS, CDR2 YFSETQ. Losses at the gene ends were 6 bases for V and 7 bases for J; bases not matched to a gene: 7. The CDR3 coding sequence is TGCGCCAGCAAACCCGGGACAGGGGTAAATGAGCAGTTCTTC. This sequence encodes CASKPGTGVNEQFF.

This chain joins TRBV5-1 and TRBJ1-4; 9 bases are a match to TRBD1. Germline lookup yields CDR1 SGHRS and CDR2 YFSETQ. The V segment lost 0 bases and the J segment 8 bases; nucleotides outside the gene matches: 5. The CDR3 consists of 15 residues. The CDR3 sequence: CASSLDWTGDEKLFF. The CDR3 nucleotides are TGCGCCAGCAGCTTGGATTGGACAGGGGACGAAAAACTGTTTTTT.

This clone turned up a few times. J is TRBJ1-3 and V is TRBV6-5; TRBD1 might be the D (5 bases). The CDR3 sequence is 16 residues long. With 0 bases removed from V and 2 bases from J, the gap between germline ends came to 11 bases. Germline V CDR1 and CDR2: MNHEY, SVGAGI. The CDR3 protein is CASSYSSSGAGNTIYF. The CDR3 DNA follows: TGTGCCAGCAGTTACTCATCTTCGGGGGCTGGAAACACCATATATTTT.